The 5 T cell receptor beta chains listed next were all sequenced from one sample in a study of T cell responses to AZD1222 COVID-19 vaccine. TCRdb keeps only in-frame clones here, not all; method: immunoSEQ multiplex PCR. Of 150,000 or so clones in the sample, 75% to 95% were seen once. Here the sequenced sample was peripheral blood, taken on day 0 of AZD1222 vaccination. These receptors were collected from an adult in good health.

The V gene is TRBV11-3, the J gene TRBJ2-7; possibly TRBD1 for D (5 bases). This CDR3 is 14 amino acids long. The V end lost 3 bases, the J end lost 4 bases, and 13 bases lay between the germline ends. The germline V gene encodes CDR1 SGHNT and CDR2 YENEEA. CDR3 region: CASSFMDKSYEQYF. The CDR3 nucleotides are TGTGCCAGCAGCTTTATGGACAAGTCTTACGAGCAGTACTTC. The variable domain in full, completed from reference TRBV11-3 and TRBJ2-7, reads EAGVVQSPRYKIIEKKQPVAFWCNPISGHNTLYWYLQNLGQGPELLIRYENEEAVDDSQLPKDRFSAERLKGVDSTLKIQPAELGDSAVYLCASSFMDKSYEQYFGPGTRLTVT.

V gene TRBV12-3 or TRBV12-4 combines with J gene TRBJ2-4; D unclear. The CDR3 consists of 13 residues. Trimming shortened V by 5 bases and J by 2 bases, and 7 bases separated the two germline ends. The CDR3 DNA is TGTGCCAGCAGTCCCGGGTCCAAAAACATTCAGTACTTC. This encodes CASSPGSKNIQYF.

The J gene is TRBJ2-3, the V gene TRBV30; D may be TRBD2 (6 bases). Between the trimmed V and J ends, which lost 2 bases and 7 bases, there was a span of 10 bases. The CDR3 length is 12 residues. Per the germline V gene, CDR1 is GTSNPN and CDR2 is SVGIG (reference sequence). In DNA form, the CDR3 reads TGTGCCTGGAGTAACAGCGGGCATACGCAGTATTTT. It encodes CAWSNSGHTQYF.

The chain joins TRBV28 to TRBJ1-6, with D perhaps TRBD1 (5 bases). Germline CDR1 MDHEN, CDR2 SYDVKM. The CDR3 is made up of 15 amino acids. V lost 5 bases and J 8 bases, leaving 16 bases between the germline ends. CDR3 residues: CASSPWGRGDSPLHF. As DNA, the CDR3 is TGTGCCAGCAGTCCTTGGGGTAGGGGAGATTCACCCCTCCACTTT. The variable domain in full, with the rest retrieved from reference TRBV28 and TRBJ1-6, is DVKVTQSSRYLVKRTGEKVFLECVQDMDHENMFWYRQDPGLGLRLIYFSYDVKMKEKGDIPEGYSVSREKKERFSLILESASTNQTSMYLCASSPWGRGDSPLHFGNGTRLTVT.

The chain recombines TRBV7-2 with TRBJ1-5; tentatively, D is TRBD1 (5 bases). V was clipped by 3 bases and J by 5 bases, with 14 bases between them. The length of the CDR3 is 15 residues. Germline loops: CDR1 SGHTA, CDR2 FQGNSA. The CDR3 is CASSLGRVAHQPQHF. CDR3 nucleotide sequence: TGTGCCAGCAGCTTGGGCAGGGTGGCCCATCAGCCCCAGCATTTT.